Shown below are 24 T cell receptor beta chains from a single sample sequenced in a study of blood T cell repertoires in COVID-19. Generated by immunoSEQ multiplex PCR, the TCRdb table keeps only in-frame clones and is missing some. The data contain 190,000 or so clones, around 87% of them singletons. Sequencing used peripheral blood. These receptors were obtained from a man aged 50-59 years with acute or convalescent COVID-19.

The rearrangement uses TRBV3-1 (or the pseudogene TRBV3-2) and TRBJ2-2; a weak D match, TRBD2 (6 bases). The CDR3 is 15 residues long. V was pared by 3 bases and J by 4 bases, with 12 bases between. Germline V CDR1 and CDR2: LGHDT, YNNKEL (reference sequence). The CDR3 region is CASSQAGSSTGELFF. The CDR3 DNA is TGTGCCAGCAGCCAGGCGGGATCGAGCACCGGGGAGCTGTTTTTT.

The chain uses TRBV5-4 and TRBJ2-3; TRBD2 matches 8 bases. The length of the CDR3 is 14 residues. Germline values: CDR1 SGHNT, CDR2 YYREEE (reference sequence). After removal of 2 bases from V and 5 bases from J, the junction contained 4 bases not matched to a gene. The CDR3 DNA reads TGTGCCAGCAGCTTAGCGGGAGCGGGAGATACGCAGTATTTT. Amino acids: CASSLAGAGDTQYF.

This chain links TRBV7-6 with TRBJ1-4; D gene unclear. The CDR3 runs to 15 residues. Trimming stripped 6 bases from V and 6 bases from J, with 17 bases between. In germline, CDR1 is SGHVS, CDR2 FNYEAQ. The CDR3 bases are TGTGCCAGCAGTCTTTTACCTATTATGGATGAAAAACTGTTTTTT. Translation gives CASSLLPIMDEKLFF.

The V gene is TRBV27, the J gene TRBJ2-7; TRBD1 matches at 7 bases. Germline V gene data show CDR1 as MNHEY and CDR2 as SMNVEV (reference sequence). V was pared by 2 bases and J by 2 bases, with 3 bases of the junction left unmatched. The CDR3 extends over 14 amino acids. CDR3: CASSLDRDTYEQYF. CDR3 coding DNA: TGTGCCAGCAGTTTAGACAGGGACACCTACGAGCAGTACTTC.

This clone was counted a single time. This chain links TRBV6-1 with TRBJ2-1; 8 bases agree with TRBD2. This CDR3 is built from 15 residues. V was pared by 1 base and J by 7 bases, with 6 bases of the junction left unmatched. Germline loops: CDR1 MNHNS, CDR2 SASEGT. CDR3 sequence: CASSEVGGGRNEQFF. The CDR3 region has the DNA TGTGCCAGCAGTGAAGTCGGGGGGGGCCGAAATGAGCAGTTCTTC.

The V gene is TRBV7-9, the J gene TRBJ2-1; D unclear. With 5 bases removed from V and 7 bases from J, the gap between germline ends came to 6 bases. CDR1 SEHNR and CDR2 FQNEAQ come from the germline V gene (reference sequence). The CDR3 runs to 11 residues. Here the CDR3 reads CASSTYNEQFF. The CDR3 DNA sequence: TGTGCCAGCAGCACTTATAATGAGCAGTTCTTC. Full variable domain (remainder filled in from reference TRBV7-9 and TRBJ2-1): DTGVSQNPRHKITKRGQNVTFRCDPISEHNRLYWYRQTLGQGPEFLTYFQNEAQLEKSRLLSDRFSAERPKGSFSTLEIQRTEQGDSAMYLCASSTYNEQFFGPGTRLTVL.

The chain couples TRBV28 to TRBJ1-2; D gene unclear. From germline, CDR1 is MDHEN and CDR2 SYDVKM. This CDR3 spans 13 amino acids. The V gene lost 3 bases and the J gene lost 2 bases, with 7 bases spanning the gap. The CDR3 DNA reads as TGTGCCAGCAGTTTTGTCCGGAACTATGGCTACACCTTC. Translating gives CASSFVRNYGYTF.

The chain links TRBV12-3 or TRBV12-4 to TRBJ1-5; D is ambiguous. Trimming left V 2 bases short and J 5 bases short, with 7 bases between. This CDR3 comprises 13 residues. The CDR3 nucleotides are TGTGCCAGCAGTTTAATGAGGGATCAGCCCCAGCATTTT. Its protein product is CASSLMRDQPQHF.

The genes are TRBV3-1 (or the pseudogene TRBV3-2) and TRBJ2-3, with TRBD2 identical over 8 bases. The germline CDR1 and CDR2 sequences are LGHDT and YNNKEL (reference sequence). This CDR3 has 14 amino acids. The V gene end was trimmed by 1 base and the J gene end by 5 bases; junction bases not matched to a gene: 2. The CDR3 coding sequence is TGTGCCAGCAGCCAAGTTGCGGGAGGAGATACGCAGTATTTT. Amino acids: CASSQVAGGDTQYF.

V usage is TRBV28 and J usage is TRBJ1-4; D gene unclear. The CDR3 totals 15 residues. V gave up 6 bases and J gave up 4 bases, with 15 bases separating them. Germline lookup yields CDR1 MDHEN and CDR2 SYDVKM. CDR3 nucleotides: TGTGCCAGCAGCAGGTTGGGCGCGGGTAATGAAAAACTGTTTTTT. It encodes CASSRLGAGNEKLFF.

The chain uses TRBV10-3 and TRBJ2-2; 7 bases agree with TRBD2. Germline V gene lookup returns CDR1 ENHRY and CDR2 SYGVKD. The CDR3 length is 13 residues. Trimming removed 10 bases from V and 7 bases from J; junction bases left unmatched: 9. CDR3 in amino acids: CATRTSSSGELFF. In nucleotides, the CDR3 is TGTGCCACTAGGACTAGTAGTAGCGGGGAGCTGTTTTTT.

The chain carries TRBV27 and TRBJ1-5; D remains ambiguous. This CDR3 is 16 amino acids long. Between the trimmed V and J ends, which lost 6 bases and 2 bases, there was a span of 17 bases. Germline V CDR1 and CDR2: MNHEY, SMNVEV (reference sequence). The CDR3 nucleotides read TGTGCCAGCAGCGCCAGCCCCGGCAGGCGCAATCAGCCCCAGCATTTT. As protein: CASSASPGRRNQPQHF.

The V and J genes are TRBV6-5 and TRBJ2-1, with TRBD2 identical over 15 bases. The length of the CDR3 is 15 residues. Germline V gene lookup returns CDR1 MNHEY and CDR2 SVGAGI. After removal of 5 bases from V and 7 bases from J, the junction contained 3 bases not matched to a gene. For the CDR3, the DNA is TGTGCCAGCAGTAGGGGACTAGCGGGAGGTAATGAGCAGTTCTTC. This codes for CASSRGLAGGNEQFF.

Turning to this clone: In the same sample, other DNA sequences code for this CDR3. The chain has TRBV19 and TRBJ1-5; 7 bases agree with TRBD1. The CDR3 consists of 14 residues. V was clipped by 2 bases and J by 4 bases; unmatched bases: 2. Germline CDR1 is LNHDA and CDR2 is SQIVND (reference sequence). The CDR3: CASSITGANQPQHF. The CDR3, as DNA: TGTGCCAGTAGTATAACAGGGGCGAATCAGCCCCAGCATTTT.

The chain couples TRBV6-5 to TRBJ1-6; D perhaps matches TRBD1 (6 bases). The V gene's germline CDR1 is MNHEY and CDR2 SVGAGI. This CDR3 has 13 residues. Trimming removed 7 bases at V and 5 bases at J, with 9 bases between. DNA for the CDR3: TGTGCCAGCACGCGACAGGATAATTCACCCCTCCACTTT. Residues: CASTRQDNSPLHF.

This chain joins TRBV12-3 or TRBV12-4 and TRBJ1-5, with D uncertain. The V end was cut by 3 bases, the J end by 7 bases, with 10 bases between. There are 13 residues in the CDR3. CDR3 sequence reads: CASSLTGKQPQHF. The CDR3 DNA follows: TGTGCCAGCAGTTTGACGGGAAAGCAGCCCCAGCATTTT.

The J gene is TRBJ2-1, the V gene TRBV6-6, with TRBD2 identical over 11 bases. The CDR3 extends over 15 amino acids. Per germline, CDR1 MNHNY and CDR2 SVGAGI (reference sequence). V trimming: 0 bases; J trimming: 7 bases; junction bases outside the gene matches: 2. CDR3 in DNA: TGTGCCAGCAGTTACTCTAGCGGGGGGGCGAATGAGCAGTTCTTC. This gives the protein CASSYSSGGANEQFF.

This clone was seen a single time. The chain combines TRBV11-3 with TRBJ1-3, with D unclear. The V end lost 8 bases, the J end lost 3 bases, and 5 bases lay between the germline ends. CDR3 length: 11 amino acids. The germline V gene encodes CDR1 SGHNT and CDR2 YENEEA. The CDR3 region is CASGVGNTIYF. As DNA, the CDR3 is TGTGCCAGCGGAGTTGGAAACACCATATATTTT.

This clone came up once. The V call is TRBV6-5, the J call TRBJ1-1, with TRBD1 as a possible D gene (5 bases). Germline CDR1 and CDR2: MNHEY and SVGAGI. CDR3 size: 15 residues. The V gene lost 5 bases and the J gene lost 1 base, with 14 bases spanning the gap. CDR3 region: CASSQGRDPNTEAFF. The CDR3 nucleotides are TGTGCCAGCAGTCAGGGCAGAGATCCGAACACTGAAGCTTTCTTT.

This chain connects TRBV5-5 to TRBJ2-2, with D tentatively TRBD1 (6 bases). Germline values: CDR1 SGHKS, CDR2 YYEKEE (reference sequence). The CDR3 is 15 residues long. The V gene lost 4 bases and the J gene lost 2 bases, with 12 bases spanning the gap. CDR3 amino acids: CASSRVDRNTGELFF. CDR3 nucleotides: TGTGCCAGCAGCCGTGTGGACAGAAACACCGGGGAGCTGTTTTTT.

The chain uses TRBV4-1 and TRBJ1-5; D perhaps matches TRBD1 (6 bases). The germline V and J ends were trimmed by 4 bases and 1 base, with 14 bases remaining between them. The CDR3 sequence is 16 residues long. Germline V gene sequence: CDR1 MGHRA, CDR2 YSYEKL. In DNA, the CDR3 is TGCGCCAGCAGCCTTAGCCCGGGACAAAGCAATCAGCCCCAGCATTTT. It encodes CASSLSPGQSNQPQHF.

The chain has TRBV5-1 and TRBJ2-3; TRBD2 agrees at 9 bases. V trimming: 1 base; J trimming: 2 bases; junction bases outside the gene matches: 14. CDR1 is SGHRS and CDR2 is YFSETQ in the germline V gene. The CDR3 length is 19 residues. The CDR3 spells CASSLRLAEGARVTDTQYF. CDR3 DNA sequence: TGCGCCAGCAGCTTGAGACTAGCGGAAGGAGCTAGGGTCACAGATACGCAGTATTTT.

The chain links TRBV28 to TRBJ1-5, with 7 bases aligning to TRBD1. The ends lost 2 bases at V and 2 bases at J; junction bases unmatched: 3. Germline CDR1 is MDHEN and CDR2 is SYDVKM. CDR3 size: 15 residues. In DNA form, the CDR3 reads TGTGCCAGCAGTTTAAGACAGGGAGGCAATCAGCCCCAGCATTTT. Translated, it gives CASSLRQGGNQPQHF.

In its sample, this clone was seen a few times. V is TRBV11-2 and J is TRBJ2-4; no reliable D call. The V gene lost 2 bases and the J gene lost 8 bases, with 16 bases spanning the gap. Germline V gene data show CDR1 as SGHAT and CDR2 as FQNNGV. The CDR3 is made up of 15 amino acids. The CDR3 DNA is TGTGCCAGCAGCTTATCTTTTCAGGCCGCCTACATTCAGTACTTC. It is translated as CASSLSFQAAYIQYF.